These T cell receptor beta chains were read from a single sample in a study of blood T cell repertoires in COVID-19. Libraries were prepared by immunoSEQ multiplex PCR; TCRdb keeps only in-frame clonotypes and omits some of them. The sample has 140,000 to 150,000 clones, over 75% seen once. The sequencing input was PBMCs or T cells enriched from blood (not recorded which). These TCRs come from a woman aged 30 to 39 with acute COVID-19. Each CDR3 is given with its conserved first and last residue. The D gene is left open where the match is weak. Clone size appears in some rows only: once, few, many, or a class for an expanded clone.

clone size: .; J gene: TRBJ1-1; D gene: .; V gene: TRBV19; CDR3 protein: CASNAQGRGTEAFF; CDR3 DNA: TGTGCCAGTAATGCCCAGGGTAGGGGCACTGAAGCTTTCTTT
clone size: few; J gene: TRBJ2-1; D gene: .; V gene: TRBV6-2/TRBV6-3; CDR3 protein: CASSSNGVSNEQFF; CDR3 DNA: TGTGCCAGCAGTTCCAACGGGGTGTCCAATGAGCAGTTCTTC
clone size: .; J gene: TRBJ2-1; D gene: TRBD2; V gene: TRBV7-3; CDR3 protein: CASSSNLGGRASEQFF; CDR3 DNA: TGTGCCAGCAGCTCCAACCTTGGCGGGAGGGCCTCTGAGCAGTTCTTC
clone size: .; J gene: TRBJ2-5; D gene: .; V gene: TRBV10-1; CDR3 protein: CATRGPMPWETQYF; CDR3 DNA: TGCGCCACAAGAGGCCCGATGCCGTGGGAGACCCAGTACTTC
clone size: .; J gene: TRBJ1-3; D gene: .; V gene: TRBV30; CDR3 protein: CAWGTGSSGNTIYF; CDR3 DNA: TGTGCCTGGGGAACAGGTTCCTCTGGAAACACCATATATTTT
clone size: once; J gene: TRBJ1-5; D gene: .; V gene: TRBV18; CDR3 protein: CASSPGQTFQVPLSNQPQHF; CDR3 DNA: TGTGCCAGCTCACCCGGACAGACTTTTCAAGTACCCCTTAGCAATCAGCCCCAGCATTTT
clone size: .; J gene: TRBJ2-7; D gene: TRBD1; V gene: TRBV27; CDR3 protein: CASAEWDSPYEQYF; CDR3 DNA: TGTGCCAGCGCCGAATGGGACAGCCCATACGAGCAGTACTTC
clone size: .; J gene: TRBJ2-5; D gene: .; V gene: TRBV4-3; CDR3 protein: CASSQERRLAQETQYF; CDR3 DNA: TGCGCCAGCAGCCAAGAGCGGAGACTGGCCCAAGAGACCCAGTACTTC
clone size: .; J gene: TRBJ2-3; D gene: TRBD2; V gene: TRBV6-4; CDR3 protein: CASSPGLATDTQYF; CDR3 DNA: TGTGCCAGCAGTCCGGGACTAGCGACAGATACGCAGTATTTT
clone size: .; J gene: TRBJ1-2; D gene: TRBD1; V gene: TRBV27; CDR3 protein: CASSLLLPGQGHYGYTF; CDR3 DNA: TGTGCCAGCAGTTTACTCCTTCCGGGACAGGGGCACTATGGCTACACCTTC
clone size: .; J gene: TRBJ1-1; D gene: TRBD1; V gene: TRBV10-3; CDR3 protein: CAIRDRVVTEAFF; CDR3 DNA: TGTGCCATCAGGGACAGGGTTGTAACTGAAGCTTTCTTT
clone size: .; J gene: TRBJ2-7; D gene: .; V gene: TRBV11-3; CDR3 protein: CAPPGPSHYEQYF; CDR3 DNA: TGTGCCCCTCCCGGTCCCTCTCATTACGAGCAGTACTTC
clone size: .; J gene: TRBJ2-1; D gene: .; V gene: TRBV9; CDR3 protein: CASSPETGNDEQFF; CDR3 DNA: TGTGCCAGCAGCCCTGAAACAGGGAACGATGAGCAGTTCTTC
clone size: .; J gene: TRBJ2-3; D gene: TRBD2; V gene: TRBV7-3; CDR3 protein: CASSPGLAGGSGADTQYF; CDR3 DNA: TGTGCCAGCAGCCCGGGACTAGCGGGAGGTTCAGGTGCAGATACGCAGTATTTT
clone size: .; J gene: TRBJ1-2; D gene: .; V gene: TRBV2; CDR3 protein: CASIEGFYGYTF; CDR3 DNA: TGTGCCAGCATCGAGGGTTTCTATGGCTACACCTTC
clone size: .; J gene: TRBJ1-5; D gene: .; V gene: TRBV2; CDR3 protein: CASSLTDQQPQHF; CDR3 DNA: TGTGCCAGCAGTCTCACAGACCAACAGCCCCAGCATTTT
clone size: once; J gene: TRBJ1-1; D gene: TRBD1; V gene: TRBV7-2; CDR3 protein: CASETTGGRTEAFF; CDR3 DNA: TGTGCCAGCGAAACGACAGGGGGCCGGACTGAAGCTTTCTTT
clone size: .; J gene: TRBJ2-2; D gene: TRBD1; V gene: TRBV4-1; CDR3 protein: CASSQDDRGGGELFF; CDR3 DNA: TGCGCCAGCAGCCAAGACGACAGGGGCGGAGGGGAGCTGTTTTTT
clone size: .; J gene: TRBJ1-1; D gene: .; V gene: TRBV7-2; CDR3 protein: CASSLIGGTRTEAFF; CDR3 DNA: TGTGCCAGCAGCTTGATTGGGGGCACGAGGACTGAAGCTTTCTTT
clone size: .; J gene: TRBJ1-5; D gene: TRBD1; V gene: TRBV19; CDR3 protein: CASSIIETGGYQPQHF; CDR3 DNA: TGTGCCAGTAGTATTATCGAGACAGGGGGTTATCAGCCCCAGCATTTT
clone size: .; J gene: TRBJ2-7; D gene: TRBD2; V gene: TRBV5-1; CDR3 protein: CASSFSLAGFYEQYF; CDR3 DNA: TGCGCCAGCAGTTTCTCGCTAGCGGGCTTCTACGAGCAGTACTTC
clone size: once; J gene: TRBJ1-2; D gene: .; V gene: TRBV30; CDR3 protein: CAGARQSWTF; CDR3 DNA: TGTGCCGGGGCAAGACAGTCGTGGACCTTC
clone size: .; J gene: TRBJ2-7; D gene: TRBD1; V gene: TRBV6-2/TRBV6-3; CDR3 protein: CASSAPGQGRDEQYF; CDR3 DNA: TGTGCCAGCAGTGCTCCGGGACAGGGTAGAGACGAGCAGTACTTC